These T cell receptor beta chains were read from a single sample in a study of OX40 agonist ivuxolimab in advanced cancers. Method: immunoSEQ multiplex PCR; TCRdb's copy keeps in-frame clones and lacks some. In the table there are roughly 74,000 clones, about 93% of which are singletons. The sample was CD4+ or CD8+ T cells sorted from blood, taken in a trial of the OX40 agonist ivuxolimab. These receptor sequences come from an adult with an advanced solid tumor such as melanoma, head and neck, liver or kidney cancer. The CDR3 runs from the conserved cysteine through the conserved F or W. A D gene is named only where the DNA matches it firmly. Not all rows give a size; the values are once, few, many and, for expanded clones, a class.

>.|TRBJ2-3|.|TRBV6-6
CASSGPGDTQYF
TGTGCCAGCAGTGGCCCTGGGGATACGCAGTATTTT
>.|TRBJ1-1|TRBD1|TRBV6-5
CASSYGGTGGEAFF
TGTGCCAGCAGTTACGGGGGGACAGGCGGTGAAGCTTTCTTT
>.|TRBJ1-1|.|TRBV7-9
CASSPGIGLNTEAFF
TGTGCCAGCAGCCCGGGGATAGGGCTGAACACTGAAGCTTTCTTT
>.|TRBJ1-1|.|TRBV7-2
CASSLSGDTEAFF
TGTGCCAGCAGCCTAAGCGGGGACACTGAAGCTTTCTTT
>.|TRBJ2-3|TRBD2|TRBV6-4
CASSAGTIQGDTQYF
TGTGCCAGCAGTGCCGGGACTATTCAAGGAGATACGCAGTATTTT
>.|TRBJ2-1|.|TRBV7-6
CASSPTKGGGNEQFF
TGTGCCAGCAGCCCGACGAAAGGGGGGGGCAATGAGCAGTTCTTC
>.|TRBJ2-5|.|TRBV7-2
CASSPDIQETQYF
TGTGCCAGCAGCCCCGACATTCAAGAGACCCAGTACTTC
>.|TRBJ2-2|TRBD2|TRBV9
CASSDSLATGELFF
TGTGCCAGCAGCGACTCACTAGCGACCGGGGAGCTGTTTTTT
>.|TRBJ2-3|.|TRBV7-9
CASCQTVVLTDTQYF
TGTGCCAGCTGCCAGACCGTAGTTTTGACAGATACGCAGTATTTT
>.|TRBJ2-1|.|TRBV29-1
CSVEAGYNEQFF
TGCAGCGTTGAGGCGGGGTACAATGAGCAGTTCTTC
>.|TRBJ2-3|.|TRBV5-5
CASEGFTDTQYF
TGTGCCAGCGAGGGGTTCACAGATACGCAGTATTTT
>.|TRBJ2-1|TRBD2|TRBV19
CASNPGLALYNEQFF
TGTGCCTCAAATCCGGGACTAGCGCTCTACAATGAGCAGTTCTTC
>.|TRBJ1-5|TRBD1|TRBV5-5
CASSLGDSTFNQPQHF
TGTGCCAGCAGCTTGGGGGACAGCACGTTCAATCAGCCCCAGCATTTT
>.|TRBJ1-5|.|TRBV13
CASSRGLGLGQPQHF
TGTGCCAGCAGCAGAGGACTGGGCCTAGGGCAGCCCCAGCATTTT
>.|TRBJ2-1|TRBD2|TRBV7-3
CASSTSGSSYNEQFF
TGTGCCAGCAGCACTAGCGGAAGTTCCTACAATGAGCAGTTCTTC
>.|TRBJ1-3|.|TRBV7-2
CASSLDKNSGNTIYF
TGTGCCAGCAGCTTAGACAAAAACTCTGGAAACACCATATATTTT
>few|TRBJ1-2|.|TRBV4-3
CASTQYQGLNYGYTF
TGCGCCAGCACACAATACCAGGGACTTAACTATGGCTACACCTTC
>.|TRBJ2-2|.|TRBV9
CASSVATRGANTGELFF
TGTGCCAGCAGCGTAGCTACTCGGGGGGCTAACACCGGGGAGCTGTTTTTT
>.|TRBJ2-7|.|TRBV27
CASSLGAVYEQYF
TGTGCCAGCAGCCTAGGGGCAGTCTACGAGCAGTACTTC
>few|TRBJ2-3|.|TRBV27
CASSLSRPDTQYF
TGTGCCAGCAGTTTATCCAGACCAGATACGCAGTATTTT
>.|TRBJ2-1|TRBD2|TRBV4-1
CASSHPREGLPGQFEQFF
TGCGCCAGCAGCCATCCCCGGGAGGGGCTCCCAGGCCAATTTGAGCAGTTCTTC
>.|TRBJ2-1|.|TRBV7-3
CASSYMAGTANEQFF
TGTGCCAGCAGCTATATGGCGGGAACGGCGAATGAGCAGTTCTTC
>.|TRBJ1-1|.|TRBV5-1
CASSLGGPTEAFF
TGCGCCAGCAGCTTGGGGGGGCCAACTGAAGCTTTCTTT
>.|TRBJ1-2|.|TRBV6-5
CASSGYTLVSYGYTF
TGTGCCAGCAGTGGATACACCCTCGTCTCCTATGGCTACACCTTC
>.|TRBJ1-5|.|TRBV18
CASSPLGQPQHF
TGTGCCAGCTCCCCCCTAGGTCAGCCCCAGCATTTT
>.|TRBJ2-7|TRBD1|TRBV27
CASSPRDRGVLGRGEQYF
TGTGCCAGCAGTCCCCGCGACAGGGGGGTCCTCGGGCGAGGCGAGCAGTACTTC
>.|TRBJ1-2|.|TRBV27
CASSSKDGNYGYTF
TGTGCCAGCAGTTCGAAGGACGGTAACTATGGCTACACCTTC
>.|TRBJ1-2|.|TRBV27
CASSLSPGAVPYGYTF
TGTGCCAGCAGTTTATCCCCAGGGGCGGTCCCCTATGGCTACACCTTC
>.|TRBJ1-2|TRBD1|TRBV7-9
CASSPGTAILNYGYTF
TGTGCCAGCAGCCCAGGGACAGCTATCCTTAACTATGGCTACACCTTC
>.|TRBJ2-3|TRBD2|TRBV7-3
CASSLPSASGHSTDTQYF
TGTGCCAGCAGCCTTCCTAGTGCTAGCGGGCATAGCACAGATACGCAGTATTTT
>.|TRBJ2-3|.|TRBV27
CASSSLRIRGTDTQYF
TGTGCCAGCAGTTCGCTGCGCATCCGGGGCACAGATACGCAGTATTTT
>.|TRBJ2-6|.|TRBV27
CASSTRTAGSRSGANVLTF
TGTGCCAGCAGTACTCGGACGGCGGGATCTCGCTCTGGGGCCAACGTCCTGACTTTC
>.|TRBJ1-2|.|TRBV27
CASSLHTGQGYTF
TGTGCCAGCAGTCTGCACACAGGACAGGGCTACACCTTC
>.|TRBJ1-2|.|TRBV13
CASSLGSSYGYTF
TGTGCCAGCAGCTTAGGGTCCTCCTATGGCTACACCTTC
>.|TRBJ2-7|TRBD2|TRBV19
CASSPASGRHTRSSYEQYF
TGTGCCAGTAGCCCTGCCAGCGGGAGGCATACCAGGAGCTCCTACGAGCAGTACTTC
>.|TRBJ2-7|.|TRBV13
CASSLQLTYEQYF
TGTGCCAGCAGCTTACAACTGACGTACGAGCAGTACTTC
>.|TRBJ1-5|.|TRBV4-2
CASSQEGGWGNQPQHF
TGTGCCAGCAGCCAAGAGGGGGGCTGGGGCAATCAGCCCCAGCATTTT
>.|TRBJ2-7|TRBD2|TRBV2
CAIFTSGRTYEQYF
TGTGCCATCTTTACCAGCGGGAGGACCTACGAGCAGTACTTC
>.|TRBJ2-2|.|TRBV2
CASSEGTGELFF
TGTGCCAGCAGTGAGGGGACCGGGGAGCTGTTTTTT
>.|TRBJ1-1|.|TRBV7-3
CASSLRLWQGKSEAFF
TGTGCCAGCAGCTTACGCCTTTGGCAGGGTAAGTCTGAAGCTTTCTTT
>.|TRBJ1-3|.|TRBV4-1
CASSQWAGTSSGNTIYF
TGCGCCAGCAGCCAATGGGCCGGGACAAGCTCTGGAAACACCATATATTTT
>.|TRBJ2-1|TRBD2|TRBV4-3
CASSQEREVSNEQFF
TGCGCCAGCAGCCAAGAGCGGGAGGTAAGCAATGAGCAGTTCTTC
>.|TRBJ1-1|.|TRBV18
CASSHTQPEAFF
TGTGCCAGCTCACATACCCAGCCTGAAGCTTTCTTT
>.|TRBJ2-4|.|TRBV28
CASSLFSRVSKNIQYF
TGTGCCAGCAGTTTATTTAGCAGGGTGTCCAAAAACATTCAGTACTTC
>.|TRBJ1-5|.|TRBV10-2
CASQAGGQPQHF
TGCGCCAGCCAGGCAGGTGGTCAGCCCCAGCATTTT
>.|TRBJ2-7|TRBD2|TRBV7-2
CASSLPWDLAGGNFYEQYF
TGTGCCAGCAGCTTACCGTGGGACCTAGCGGGGGGGAACTTCTACGAGCAGTACTTC
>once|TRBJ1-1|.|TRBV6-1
CASSIGTALAEAFF
TGTGCCAGCAGTATTGGGACGGCGCTCGCTGAAGCTTTCTTT
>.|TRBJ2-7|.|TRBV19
CASSISKGSYEQYF
TGTGCCAGTAGTATTTCGAAGGGCTCCTACGAGCAGTACTTC
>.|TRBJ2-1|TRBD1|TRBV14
CASSLLRQGDNEQFF
TGTGCCAGCAGCCTACTCCGCCAGGGGGACAATGAGCAGTTCTTC
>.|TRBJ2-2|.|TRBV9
CASSVRGVRTGELFF
TGTGCCAGCAGCGTAAGGGGAGTTCGAACCGGGGAGCTGTTTTTT
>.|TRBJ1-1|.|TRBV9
CASSAPIRGRDTEAFF
TGTGCCAGCAGCGCCCCAATAAGGGGTAGGGACACTGAAGCTTTCTTT
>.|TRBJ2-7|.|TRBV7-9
CASSLGGSVEQYF
TGTGCCAGCAGCTTAGGAGGCAGTGTGGAGCAGTACTTC